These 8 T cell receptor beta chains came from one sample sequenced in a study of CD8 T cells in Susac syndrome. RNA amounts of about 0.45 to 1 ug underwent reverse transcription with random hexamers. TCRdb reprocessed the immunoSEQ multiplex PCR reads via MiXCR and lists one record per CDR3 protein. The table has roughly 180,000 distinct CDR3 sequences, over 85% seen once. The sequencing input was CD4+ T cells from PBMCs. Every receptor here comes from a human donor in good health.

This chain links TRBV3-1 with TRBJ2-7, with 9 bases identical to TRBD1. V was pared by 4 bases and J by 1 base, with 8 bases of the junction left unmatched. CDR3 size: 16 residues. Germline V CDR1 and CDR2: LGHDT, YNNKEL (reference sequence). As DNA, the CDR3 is TGTGCCAGCAGCCCGCCCGGGACAGGGCTTTCCTACGAGCAGTACTTC. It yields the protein CASSPPGTGLSYEQYF.

CDR3 in amino acids: CASSPGRGRSQETQYF. CDR3 nucleotides: TGTGCCAGCAGCCCTGGCAGGGGTAGGAGCCAAGAGACCCAGTACTTC. The chain employs TRBV12-3 or TRBV12-4 and TRBJ2-5; D might be TRBD1 (6 bases). The CDR3 is 16 amino acids. The ends were cut back, 6 bases at V and 1 base at J, with 18 bases in the middle.

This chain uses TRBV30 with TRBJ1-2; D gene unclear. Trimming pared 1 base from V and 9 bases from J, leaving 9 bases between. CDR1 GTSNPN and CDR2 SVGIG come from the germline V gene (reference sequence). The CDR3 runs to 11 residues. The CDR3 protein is CAWSEEESYTF. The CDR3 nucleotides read TGTGCCTGGAGTGAGGAAGAGAGCTACACCTTC.

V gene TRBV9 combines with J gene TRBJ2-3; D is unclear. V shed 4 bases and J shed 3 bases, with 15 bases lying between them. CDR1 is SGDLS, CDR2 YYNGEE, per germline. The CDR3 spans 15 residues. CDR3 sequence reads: CASSQGFITTDTQYF. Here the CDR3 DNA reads TGTGCCAGCAGCCAAGGGTTCATCACGACAGATACGCAGTATTTT.

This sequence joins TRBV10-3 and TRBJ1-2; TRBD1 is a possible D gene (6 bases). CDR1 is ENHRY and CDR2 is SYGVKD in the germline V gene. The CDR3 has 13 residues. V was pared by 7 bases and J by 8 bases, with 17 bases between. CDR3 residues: CAINSGGLGGYTF. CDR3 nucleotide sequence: TGTGCCATCAACTCGGGGGGGCTTGGAGGCTACACCTTC.

The CDR3 loop reads CASSPHRDRLTGELFF. Written as DNA, the CDR3 is TGTGCCAGCAGCCCCCACCGGGACAGGCTCACCGGGGAGCTGTTTTTT. V usage is TRBV3-1 and J usage is TRBJ2-2, with 8 bases identical to TRBD1. The length of the CDR3 is 16 residues. Per germline, CDR1 LGHDT and CDR2 YNNKEL (reference sequence). V was pared by 4 bases and J by 4 bases, with 8 bases of the junction left unmatched.

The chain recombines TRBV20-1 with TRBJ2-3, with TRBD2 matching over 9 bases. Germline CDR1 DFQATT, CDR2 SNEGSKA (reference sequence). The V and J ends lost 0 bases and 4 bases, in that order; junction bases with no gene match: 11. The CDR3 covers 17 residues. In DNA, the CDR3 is TGCAGTGCTAGAGATGAGGGGACTAGCCGAAGAGCAGATACGCAGTATTTT. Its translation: CSARDEGTSRRADTQYF.

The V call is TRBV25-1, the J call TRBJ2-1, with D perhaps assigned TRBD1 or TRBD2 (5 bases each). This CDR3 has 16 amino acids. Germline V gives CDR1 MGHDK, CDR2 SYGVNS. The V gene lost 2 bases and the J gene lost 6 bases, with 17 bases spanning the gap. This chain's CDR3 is CASSEPGPQSVNEQFF. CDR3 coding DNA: TGTGCCAGCAGTGAACCGGGACCTCAGAGCGTCAATGAGCAGTTCTTC.